Shown below are 31 T cell receptor beta chains from a single sample sequenced in a study of CD8+CD57+ T cells in acquired aplastic anemia. TCR beta VDJ and CDR3 profiles were obtained from a genomic DNA template. MiXCR, run by TCRdb on the reads, gives a single entry per CDR3 protein. The data hold about 200,000 distinct CDR3 sequences, with roughly 45% observed a single time. Patients sequenced had flow cytometry evidence of CD8+CD57+ cell expansion. Sequenced material: sorted CD4+, CD8+, or CD8+CD57+ T cells (not recorded which) from PBMCs. These TCRs come from a human donor with aplastic anemia.

In the case of this clonotype: This may be a read error: a much more frequent sequence differs by one nucleotide. V and J are TRBV6-1 and TRBJ1-1; D remains unclear. The CDR3 sequence is 14 residues long. Looked up from germline, CDR1 is MNHNS and CDR2 is SASEGT. DNA of the CDR3: TGTGCCAGCACTCAACACCTGTTGAACACTGGAGCTTTCTTT. Its translation: CASTQHLLNTGAFF.

This clonotype occurred many times. This chain joins TRBV11-2 and TRBJ2-2, with TRBD1 matching 7 bases. CDR1 and CDR2 from the germline V gene are SGHAT and FQNNGV. This CDR3 region has 18 residues. V gave up 7 bases and J gave up 5 bases; unmatched junction bases: 19. The CDR3 region is CASKNRDSLLTSTGELFF. CDR3 nucleotides: TGTGCCAGCAAGAACCGGGACAGTCTCTTAACCTCGACCGGGGAGCTGTTTTTT.

At least ten counts were recorded for this clonotype. The V gene is TRBV10-1, the J gene TRBJ1-3, with D unclear. This CDR3 has 14 amino acids. V was clipped by 5 bases and J by 0 bases, with 8 bases between them. Germline assignment: CDR1 WNHNN and CDR2 SYGVQD (reference sequence). CDR3: CASSPGPSGNTIYF. The CDR3 coding sequence is TGCGCCAGCAGTCCGGGTCCCTCTGGAAACACCATATATTTT.

This clonotype has only a few counts. V is TRBV5-1 and J is TRBJ2-1, with 15 bases identical to TRBD2. The trim removed 7 bases at V and 8 bases at J, leaving 16 bases unmatched. Germline CDR1 is SGHRS and CDR2 is YFSETQ. CDR3 size: 18 residues. CDR3 bases: TGCGCCAGCGACACCGGGACTAGCGGGGGGAGAGCCCGTGATGAGCAGTTCTTC. Its protein is CASDTGTSGGRARDEQFF.

This clonotype was recorded at least ten times. The chain has TRBV6-2 or TRBV6-3 and TRBJ2-5; D gene uncertain. CDR1 MNHEY and CDR2 SVGEGT come from the germline V gene. V lost 4 bases to trimming and J lost 6 bases, with 12 bases between them. The CDR3 has 13 residues. In DNA, the CDR3 is TGTGCCAGCAGTTTTCGGGCGAGGAAGACCCAGTACTTC. The encoded protein is CASSFRARKTQYF.

The CDR3 sequence: CASSGSLGSPLHF. The CDR3 DNA follows: TGTGCCAGTTCAGGATCCTTAGGGTCACCCCTCCACTTT. The J gene is TRBJ1-6, the V gene TRBV19, with unresolved D. Trimming stripped 8 bases from V and 10 bases from J, with 15 bases between. The CDR3 is made up of 13 amino acids. Germline CDR1 and CDR2: LNHDA and SQIVND (reference sequence).

This clonotype has only a few counts. The rearrangement joins TRBV6-6 to TRBJ2-1, with TRBD1 matching 7 bases. This CDR3 comprises 14 residues. Germline assignment: CDR1 MNHNY and CDR2 SVGAGI (reference sequence). V shed 9 bases, J shed 0 bases, and the junction held 5 bases outside the gene matches. CDR3 sequence: CASFRDSSYNEQFF. The CDR3, as DNA: TGTGCCAGTTTCCGGGACAGCTCCTACAATGAGCAGTTCTTC.

The CDR3 DNA reads as TGTGCCAGCTCAACACGACAGGGATTCAGCCATGGCTACACCTTC. Its translation: CASSTRQGFSHGYTF. The chain links TRBV18 to TRBJ1-2, with 7 nucleotides matching TRBD1. CDR3 size: 15 residues. With 5 bases clipped from V and 6 bases from J, the junction kept 12 bases outside the gene matches. Per germline, CDR1 KGHSH and CDR2 LQKENI. The full variable domain, rest sourced from reference TRBV18 and TRBJ1-2, is NAGVMQNPRHLVRRRGQEARLRCSPMKGHSHVYWYRQLPEEGLKFMVYLQKENIIDESGMPKERFSAEFPKEGPSILRIQQVVRGDSAAYFCASSTRQGFSHGYTFGSGTRLTVV.

This chain joins TRBV7-7 and TRBJ2-1, with 11 bases identical to TRBD1. The CDR3 is made up of 15 amino acids. Looked up from germline, CDR1 is SSHAT and CDR2 is FNYEAQ (reference sequence). V shed 4 bases, J shed 5 bases, and the junction held 4 bases outside the gene matches. The chain's CDR3 is CASSYGQGAHNEQFF. CDR3 DNA: TGTGCCAGCAGCTATGGACAGGGGGCGCACAATGAGCAGTTCTTC.

The genes are TRBV18 and TRBJ1-3, with 7 bases identical to TRBD1. CDR3 length: 13 residues. J gave up 4 bases and V 3 bases, and 0 bases lay outside the gene matches. Germline values: CDR1 KGHSH, CDR2 LQKENI. CDR3 loop: CASSPDRGNTIYF. Written as DNA, the CDR3 is TGTGCCAGCTCACCGGACAGGGGAAACACCATATATTTT.

V usage is TRBV2 and J usage is TRBJ1-6, with D tentatively TRBD1 (5 bases). V dropped 4 bases and J dropped 0 bases, with 7 bases sitting between them. This CDR3 has 15 amino acids. Germline V lookup: CDR1 SNHLY, CDR2 FYNNEI. CDR3 nucleotides: TGTGCCAGCAGTGGAAGGGGCTCCTATAATTCACCCCTCCACTTT. Amino acid sequence: CASSGRGSYNSPLHF.

This chain uses TRBV19 with TRBJ2-7; D gene unclear. Trimming removed 5 bases from V and 6 bases from J, with 8 bases in between. The CDR3 contains 11 residues. CDR1 is LNHDA and CDR2 is SQIVND in the germline V gene (reference sequence). As DNA, the CDR3 is TGTGCCAGTAGTGGGCTTACCGAGCAGTACTTC. Its protein is CASSGLTEQYF. Full variable domain (outside the CDR3, taken from reference TRBV19 and TRBJ2-7): DGGITQSPKYLFRKEGQNVTLSCEQNLNHDAMYWYRQDPGQGLRLIYYSQIVNDFQKGDIAEGYSVSREKKESFPLTVTSAQKNPTAFYLCASSGLTEQYFGPGTRLTVT.

This clonotype showed up many times. This rearrangement joins TRBV28 to TRBJ1-1, with no clear D. The CDR3 is made up of 13 amino acids. The V end lost 6 bases, the J end lost 10 bases, and 18 bases lay between the germline ends. CDR1 and CDR2 (germline): MDHEN, SYDVKM. CDR3: CASSPASGVLAFF. The CDR3 nucleotides read TGTGCCAGCAGCCCGGCCTCGGGTGTATTAGCTTTCTTT.

The V gene is TRBV11-2, the J gene TRBJ1-5, with D possibly TRBD1 on 5 matching bases. CDR1 SGHAT and CDR2 FQNNGV come from the germline V gene. The CDR3 sequence is 13 residues long. The V and J ends lost 2 bases and 12 bases respectively, with 14 bases between them. This CDR3 is CASSLSLGQGQHF. DNA of the CDR3: TGTGCCAGCAGCTTAAGTCTGGGCCAGGGCCAGCATTTT.

V and J are TRBV15 and TRBJ2-1; 8 nucleotides align to TRBD2. The CDR3 extends over 15 amino acids. The V segment lost 3 bases and the J segment 10 bases; nucleotides outside the gene matches: 11. Germline V gene lookup returns CDR1 LNHNV and CDR2 YYDKDF (reference sequence). The CDR3 nucleotides are TGTGCCACCAGCAGTTGGACTAGCTCCCTCTCAGAGCAGTTCTTC. Translation: CATSSWTSSLSEQFF.

V and J are TRBV2 and TRBJ1-5; the D gene is possibly TRBD1 (6 bases). Deletions cut 7 bases from V and 3 bases from J, with 19 bases between. Germline assignment: CDR1 SNHLY and CDR2 FYNNEI. CDR3 length: 16 residues. DNA for the CDR3: TGTGCCAGCACCACCCCAGCGGGGGCCAACAATCAGCCCCAGCATTTT. Translated: CASTTPAGANNQPQHF.

This clonotype was counted a few times. V gene TRBV29-1 combines with J gene TRBJ2-5; 8 nucleotides agree with TRBD2. Germline V gene sequence: CDR1 SQVTM, CDR2 ANQGSEA. This CDR3 region has 12 residues. J was trimmed by 3 bases and V by 5 bases; bases with no gene match: 2. CDR3 residues: CSVSGGEETQYF. The CDR3 DNA reads TGCAGCGTTAGCGGGGGCGAAGAGACCCAGTACTTC.

This clonotype was recorded at least ten times. The chain couples TRBV5-8 to TRBJ1-5; D unclear. Germline V CDR1 and CDR2: SGHTS, YDEGEE. V was trimmed by 0 bases and J by 11 bases, leaving 18 bases between them. CDR3 length: 15 amino acids. DNA of the CDR3: TGTGCCAGCAGCTTGGGAAGGGAAGGAGGAAAGGCCCAGCATTTT. Encoded protein: CASSLGREGGKAQHF.

This clonotype was recorded many times. V and J are TRBV5-6 and TRBJ1-5; D remains ambiguous. Looked up from germline, CDR1 is SGHDT and CDR2 is YYEEEE. V gave up 0 bases and J gave up 7 bases, with 5 bases separating them. The CDR3 covers 12 residues. CDR3 residues: CASSLGRQPQHF. For the CDR3, the DNA is TGTGCCAGCAGCTTGGGCAGACAGCCCCAGCATTTT.

This chain joins TRBV10-2 and TRBJ2-1; weak D call: TRBD2 (5 bases). V gave up 7 bases and J gave up 10 bases, with 17 bases separating them. CDR1 WSHSY and CDR2 SAAADI come from the germline V gene. This CDR3 contains 13 residues. The CDR3 DNA reads as TGCGCCAGCACCCACAGATATGGGGAGGAGCAGTTCTTC. Translation: CASTHRYGEEQFF.

V usage is TRBV7-8 and J usage is TRBJ1-2, with a weak D call TRBD1 (5 bases). The CDR3 is 13 residues long. V lost 4 bases, J lost 7 bases, and 13 bases lay in between. Germline CDR1 reads SGHVS; CDR2 reads FQNEAQ. This CDR3 is CASSSLQAGGYTF. The CDR3 DNA reads TGTGCCAGCAGCTCATTACAGGCAGGTGGCTACACCTTC.

V is TRBV6-6 and J is TRBJ2-3; 7 bases map to TRBD2. There are 13 residues in the CDR3. CDR1 and CDR2 from the germline V gene are MNHNY and SVGAGI (reference sequence). V gave up 2 bases and J gave up 6 bases; unmatched junction bases: 2. Written as DNA, the CDR3 is TGTGCCAGCAGTTACGGTAGCGGGGATACGCAGTATTTT. This translates into CASSYGSGDTQYF.

V usage is TRBV7-9 and J usage is TRBJ1-5; TRBD1 matches 9 bases. The CDR3 loop spans 19 amino acids. Germline V gives CDR1 SEHNR, CDR2 FQNEAQ (reference sequence). V dropped 7 bases and J dropped 4; count of bases not matched to a gene: 20. The CDR3: CASTTPPGTGKGANQPQHF. DNA of the CDR3: TGTGCCAGCACTACCCCCCCCGGGACAGGGAAAGGGGCAAATCAGCCCCAGCATTTT.

The CDR3 nucleotides read TGCGCCAGCTACCTTTGGGGGACTAGCAATGAGCAGTTCTTC. Protein sequence: CASYLWGTSNEQFF. This chain connects TRBV4-1 to TRBJ2-1; 8 bases match TRBD2. J gave up 6 bases and V 8 bases, and 9 bases lay outside the gene matches. The CDR3 spans 14 residues. CDR1 and CDR2 (germline): MGHRA, YSYEKL.

The chain carries TRBV30 and TRBJ1-2; D is uncertain. V lost 2 bases and J lost 6, with 10 bases in between. There are 12 residues in the CDR3. Per germline, CDR1 GTSNPN and CDR2 SVGIG (reference sequence). CDR3 nucleotides: TGTGCCTGGAGTTTGGACTCTAATGGCTACACCTTC. Protein sequence: CAWSLDSNGYTF.

This sequence joins TRBV5-6 and TRBJ2-5, with 11 positions matching TRBD2. Germline lookup yields CDR1 SGHDT and CDR2 YYEEEE. The V gene end was trimmed by 4 bases and the J gene end by 2 bases; junction bases not matched to a gene: 13. The CDR3 is 18 residues long. CDR3 nucleotide sequence: TGTGCCAGCAGCATCGCGAATGGGGGGACTAGCGGACAAGAGACCCAGTACTTC. It specifies CASSIANGGTSGQETQYF.

This clonotype was seen a single time. The genes are TRBV20-1 and TRBJ2-5; the D gene is possibly TRBD2 (5 bases). Germline CDR1 DFQATT, CDR2 SNEGSKA (reference sequence). With 1 base removed from V and 4 bases from J, the gap between germline ends came to 13 bases. The CDR3 extends over 14 amino acids. The CDR3 sequence is CSARGSGERETQYF. The CDR3 DNA follows: TGCAGTGCTAGAGGCAGCGGAGAGAGAGAGACCCAGTACTTC.

The chain is built from TRBV7-9 and TRBJ2-3; 9 bases map to TRBD2. V dropped 5 bases and J dropped 5; count of bases not matched to a gene: 5. From germline, CDR1 is SEHNR and CDR2 FQNEAQ (reference sequence). The CDR3 extends over 14 amino acids. CDR3 in amino acids: CASSRTSAVDTQYF. The CDR3 DNA follows: TGTGCCAGCAGCAGGACTAGCGCGGTAGATACGCAGTATTTT.

This clonotype was recorded at least ten times. The V call is TRBV2, the J call TRBJ2-1; no clear D. CDR3 length equals 14 residues. From germline, CDR1 is SNHLY and CDR2 FYNNEI. V was pared by 11 bases and J by 6 bases, with 20 bases between. CDR3 sequence (DNA): TGTGCCGCAGCCAACGCGGCCCGTTCCAATGAGCAGTTCTTC. This encodes CAAANAARSNEQFF.

This clonotype was seen once. This may arise from a read error, as a much more abundant clone is one base away. The CDR3 carries no conserved terminal phenylalanine or tryptophan, so it likely arises from a read error. This chain links TRBV7-2 with TRBJ1-1; tentatively, D is TRBD1 (5 bases). Germline loops: CDR1 SGHTA, CDR2 FQGNSA. The CDR3 length is 15 residues. V lost 0 bases to trimming and J lost 5 bases, with 13 bases between them. The DNA for the CDR3 is TGTGCCAGCAGCTTAGCGGGGGGGGGGAAGACTGAAGCTTTCGTT. Translated: CASSLAGGGKTEAFV.

J is TRBJ1-5 and V is TRBV7-9, with 7 bases aligning to TRBD1. CDR3 size: 14 residues. Germline values: CDR1 SEHNR, CDR2 FQNEAQ (reference sequence). The V segment lost 5 bases and the J segment 7 bases; nucleotides outside the gene matches: 8. DNA of the CDR3: TGTGCCAGCAGCAATCTGACAGGGCGGCAGCCCCAGCATTTT. Protein product: CASSNLTGRQPQHF.